The 21 T cell receptor beta chains in this list originate from one sample, sequenced in a study of T cells expressing NK-cell markers. TCRdb reprocessed the 5' RACE reads and keeps a single row for each CDR3 protein, giving no DNA. The sample spans some 390,000 distinct CDR3 sequences; the ten largest clones claim over 8.5%. Sequenced sample: blood T cells: a sorted CD56 or NKG2C T cell subset, CD4+ or CD8+ T cells, or bulk PBMC T cells (not recorded which). The receptor source for this set is a woman between 50 and 59 years old in good health.

The V gene is TRBV5-1, the J gene TRBJ2-2. The CDR3 runs to 14 residues. The V gene's germline CDR1 is SGHRS and CDR2 YFSETQ. The CDR3 loop is CASSLIAVTGELFF.

V usage is TRBV4-1 and J usage is TRBJ2-3; lacking DNA, the TRBD2 call made by TCRdb goes unchecked. The CDR3 sequence is 15 residues long. Germline CDR1 MGHRA, CDR2 YSYEKL. The CDR3 loop reads CASSQDAEGTDTQYF.

The chain is built from TRBV6-6 and TRBJ2-5; the TCRdb call, TRBD1, lacks DNA for checking. Germline V CDR1 and CDR2: MNHNY, SVGAGI (reference sequence). The CDR3 extends over 16 amino acids. The chain's CDR3 is CASSRPGGARRETQYF.

V usage is TRBV5-1 and J usage is TRBJ2-3. The CDR3 loop spans 14 amino acids. Germline CDR1 is SGHRS and CDR2 is YFSETQ. Here the CDR3 reads CASAWASGTDTQYF.

The chain couples TRBV7-3 to TRBJ2-7. Germline V CDR1 and CDR2: SGHTA, FQGTGA. This CDR3 region has 14 residues. CDR3 in amino acids: CASSLSGEFYEQYF.

This chain uses TRBV4-2 with TRBJ2-3; the D call of TRBD2 rests on TCRdb alone, since no DNA is present to check it. This CDR3 has 15 residues. CDR1 LGHNA and CDR2 YNFKEQ come from the germline V gene. This chain's CDR3 is CASSQGGRSTDTQYF.

The rearrangement links TRBV4-1 to TRBJ2-7; lacking DNA, the TRBD2 call made by TCRdb goes unchecked. The germline V gene has CDR1 MGHRA and CDR2 YSYEKL. CDR3 size: 16 residues. The CDR3 reads CASSPQSAGKTYEQYF.

The gene calls are TRBV6-5 and TRBJ2-3; TCRdb proposes TRBD2, but this gene call is untestable without DNA. CDR1 and CDR2 from the germline V gene are MNHEY and SVGAGI. The CDR3 contains 19 residues. The CDR3 sequence: CASSPGGRGGRSLPDTQYF.

The chain has TRBV28 and TRBJ1-4; TCRdb outputs TRBD1, but without DNA this stays unchecked. The CDR3 consists of 12 residues. Per the germline V gene, CDR1 is MDHEN and CDR2 is SYDVKM. The CDR3 here is CASRLTGGELFF.

The V gene is TRBV12-3 or TRBV12-4, the J gene TRBJ1-6. The CDR3 is 15 residues long. CDR3 loop: CASTLLGSFNSPLHF.

The V gene is TRBV4-1, the J gene TRBJ2-7; TCRdb names TRBD2, which stays unverified in the absence of DNA. Per the germline V gene, CDR1 is MGHRA and CDR2 is YSYEKL. CDR3 size: 15 residues. This CDR3 is CASKKLAGGSYEQYF.

The chain employs TRBV12-3 or TRBV12-4 and TRBJ2-2. The CDR3 consists of 15 residues. The CDR3 sequence: CASSFKLANTGELFF.

This chain links TRBV10-3 with TRBJ1-2; there is no DNA to check the TCRdb D call of TRBD1. The CDR3 runs 14 residues. Germline lookup yields CDR1 ENHRY and CDR2 SYGVKD. The CDR3 region is CAIRIPQDNYGYTF.

The V call is TRBV5-1, the J call TRBJ2-1; TCRdb designates TRBD1, a call that cannot be tested without DNA. The CDR3 sequence is 16 residues long. Germline V gene sequence: CDR1 SGHRS, CDR2 YFSETQ. CDR3 in amino acids: CASSLGGSPPLDEQFF.

This chain joins TRBV20-1 and TRBJ2-1; TCRdb's D call, TRBD2, is unchecked because there is no DNA. The CDR3 runs to 13 residues. Germline CDR1 reads DFQATT; CDR2 reads SNEGSKA (reference sequence). The CDR3: CSANGLATNEQFF.

The rearrangement uses TRBV4-2 and TRBJ2-1; the TCRdb call, TRBD1, lacks DNA for checking. Germline V gene data show CDR1 as LGHNA and CDR2 as YNFKEQ. CDR3 size: 15 residues. This CDR3 is CASSSQGLGYNEQFF.

The chain combines TRBV7-8 with TRBJ2-1; the TCRdb call, TRBD2, lacks DNA for checking. Germline CDR1 and CDR2: SGHVS and FQNEAQ. This CDR3 region has 20 residues. This CDR3 reads CASSLANQASGTRRNNEQFF.

The chain links TRBV12-3 or TRBV12-4 to TRBJ2-1; TCRdb indicates TRBD2, and absent DNA this call remains unverified. CDR3 size: 15 residues. CDR3 sequence reads: CASSIPGTFYNEQFF.

V gene TRBV5-1 combines with J gene TRBJ1-1; as DNA is missing, the TRBD1 call by TCRdb cannot be tested. The CDR3 is made up of 14 amino acids. Per the germline V gene, CDR1 is SGHRS and CDR2 is YFSETQ. The CDR3 protein is CASSLGGRVTEAFF.

The chain links TRBV7-9 to TRBJ2-5; TCRdb's D call, TRBD2, is unchecked because there is no DNA. Per the germline V gene, CDR1 is SEHNR and CDR2 is FQNEAQ (reference sequence). The CDR3 is 15 amino acids. CDR3 sequence reads: CASSPRLAVGGTQYF.

The rearrangement links TRBV5-6 to TRBJ1-1; TCRdb selects TRBD1, and the lack of DNA leaves this call unchecked. Per the germline V gene, CDR1 is SGHDT and CDR2 is YYEEEE. The CDR3 has 15 amino acids. CDR3 sequence: CASSYLDRDNTEAFF. The whole variable domain, filled in from reference TRBV5-6 and TRBJ1-1, reads DAGVTQSPTHLIKTRGQQVTLRCSPKSGHDTVSWYQQALGQGPQFIFQYYEEEERQRGNFPDRFSGHQFPNYSSELNVNALLLGDSALYLCASSYLDRDNTEAFFGQGTRLTVV.